A single sample is the source of the 28 T cell receptor beta chains below, sequenced in a study of T cells in Graves' hyperthyroidism and ophthalmopathy. Amplification of TCR beta CDR3 regions was performed using RNA transcripts as template. The HTBI primer set was used in a first-round RT-PCR of the TCR CDR3. TCRdb called the multiplex PCR reads again in MiXCR, with one record for every CDR3 protein. The table has about 210,000 distinct CDR3 sequences, 17% seen once. Sequenced: blood. These receptors came from a man aged 50-59 years with Graves' hyperthyroidism.

The DNA of the CDR3 is TGCAGTGCTAGACTAGCCGAATCTGGGGCCAACGTCCTGACTTTC. Translation: CSARLAESGANVLTF. V is TRBV20-1 and J is TRBJ2-6, with a weak D call TRBD2 (5 bases). The germline gives CDR1 DFQATT, CDR2 SNEGSKA (reference sequence). V was trimmed by 2 bases and J by 1 base, leaving 9 bases between them. This CDR3 is 15 amino acids long.

This clonotype showed up just once. This rearrangement joins TRBV10-3 to TRBJ1-6; the D is unclear. CDR3 length equals 15 residues. Trimming left V 3 bases short and J 4 bases short, with 10 bases between. CDR1 ENHRY and CDR2 SYGVKD come from the germline V gene. CDR3 sequence reads: CAISDPDGYNSPLHF. CDR3 sequence (DNA): TGTGCCATCAGTGATCCCGACGGTTATAATTCACCCCTCCACTTT.

The genes are TRBV14 and TRBJ2-2; 9 bases align to TRBD2. The trim removed 3 bases at V and 3 bases at J, leaving 8 bases unmatched. CDR3 size: 17 residues. Germline values: CDR1 SGHDN, CDR2 FVKESK. CDR3 bases: TGTGCCAGCAGCCATTTGTTCGGCGGGAGGGACACCGGGGAGCTGTTTTTT. This sequence encodes CASSHLFGGRDTGELFF.

In this sample, this clonotype turned up many times. V gene TRBV28 combines with J gene TRBJ2-7; perhaps TRBD2 as D (5 bases). Trimming removed 5 bases from V and 3 bases from J, with 11 bases in between. Germline V gives CDR1 MDHEN, CDR2 SYDVKM. The CDR3 contains 13 residues. DNA of the CDR3: TGTGCCAGCAGTAATACTAGTCTCTACGAGCAGTACTTC. Protein: CASSNTSLYEQYF. The complete variable domain, with remaining parts taken from reference TRBV28 and TRBJ2-7, reads DVKVTQSSRYLVKRTGEKVFLECVQDMDHENMFWYRQDPGLGLRLIYFSYDVKMKEKGDIPEGYSVSREKKERFSLILESASTNQTSMYLCASSNTSLYEQYFGPGTRLTVT.

The chain links TRBV20-1 to TRBJ2-7, with D perhaps matching TRBD1 (5 bases). The ends were cut back, 1 base at V and 2 bases at J, with 12 bases in the middle. CDR1 and CDR2 from the germline V gene are DFQATT and SNEGSKA (reference sequence). The length of the CDR3 is 14 residues. The CDR3 DNA sequence: TGCAGTGCTAGAGGGAATACAGGCACCTACGAGCAGTACTTC. This sequence encodes CSARGNTGTYEQYF.

This clonotype has ten or more counts. The chain couples TRBV10-3 to TRBJ2-7; D unclear. This CDR3 is 12 amino acids long. V was cut by 8 bases and J by 5 bases, with 13 bases left in between. The germline CDR1 and CDR2 sequences are ENHRY and SYGVKD. CDR3 residues: CAISPGENEQYF. The DNA for the CDR3 is TGTGCCATCTCCCCGGGCGAGAACGAGCAGTACTTC.

This clonotype was observed a few times. The chain uses TRBV7-2 and TRBJ2-7, with D possibly TRBD1 on 7 matching bases. CDR1 and CDR2 (germline): SGHTA, FQGNSA. This CDR3 has 18 amino acids. V lost 1 base, J lost 0 bases, and 19 bases lay in between. CDR3 DNA: TGTGCCAGCAGCTTAGGGCGACGGGCAGGGGGGAGCTCCTACGAGCAGTACTTC. This translates into CASSLGRRAGGSSYEQYF.

This clonotype has more than one count but fewer than ten. The V gene is TRBV20-1, the J gene TRBJ2-7, with D maybe TRBD2 (6 bases). The CDR3 is 16 residues long. From germline, CDR1 is DFQATT and CDR2 SNEGSKA (reference sequence). The V and J ends lost 0 bases and 0 bases respectively, with 15 bases between them. The CDR3 spells CSARDSTGESSYEQYF. In DNA form, the CDR3 reads TGCAGTGCTAGAGACTCTACGGGGGAAAGCTCCTACGAGCAGTACTTC.

This sequence joins TRBV11-3 and TRBJ2-2, with D possibly being TRBD1 (5 bases). Trimming took 0 bases from V and 5 from J, leaving 10 bases between them. Germline CDR1 reads SGHNT; CDR2 reads YENEEA. CDR3 size: 15 residues. The CDR3 here is CASSLDVGRTGELFF. The CDR3 DNA reads as TGTGCCAGCAGCTTAGATGTGGGGCGGACCGGGGAGCTGTTTTTT.

This clonotype was seen at least ten times. The chain couples TRBV6-1 to TRBJ2-7; 7 bases are a match to TRBD1. The trim removed 6 bases at V and 7 bases at J, leaving 12 bases unmatched. CDR3 length equals 14 residues. In germline, CDR1 is MNHNS, CDR2 SASEGT. In DNA form, the CDR3 reads TGTGCCAGCAGATACTTAAAACAGGGGTCTGAGCAGTACTTC. Its translation is CASRYLKQGSEQYF.

This clonotype was recorded at least ten times. This chain links TRBV18 with TRBJ1-1; 10 bases map to TRBD1. Losses at the gene ends were 2 bases for V and 5 bases for J; bases not matched to a gene: 11. This CDR3 contains 17 residues. CDR1 is KGHSH, CDR2 LQKENI, per germline. The CDR3 sequence: CASSPSSPGTGVTEAFF. Written as DNA, the CDR3 is TGTGCCAGCTCACCAAGTTCCCCCGGGACAGGGGTTACTGAAGCTTTCTTT.

This chain links TRBV7-2 with TRBJ2-5; 13 bases fit TRBD2. There are 17 residues in the CDR3. Germline V gene data show CDR1 as SGHTA and CDR2 as FQGNSA. Germline trimming cut 10 bases from V and 0 bases from J; bases unmatched to any gene: 11. The DNA for the CDR3 is TGTGCCACCTCAGGGCAGGGACTAGCGGGATACCAAGAGACCCAGTACTTC. Translation: CATSGQGLAGYQETQYF.

This clonotype was seen only a few times. This sequence joins TRBV28 and TRBJ1-4; D might be TRBD1 (5 bases). Germline-derived CDR1 and CDR2 are MDHEN and SYDVKM. The CDR3 totals 16 residues. V shed 4 bases and J shed 3 bases, with 15 bases lying between them. The CDR3 is CASSSASLGANEKLFF. As DNA, the CDR3 is TGTGCCAGCAGTTCCGCGTCCCTGGGGGCTAATGAAAAACTGTTTTTT.

The chain joins TRBV11-2 to TRBJ1-2; possible D gene TRBD1, 5 bases. Per germline, CDR1 SGHAT and CDR2 FQNNGV. Trimming took off 2 bases at V and 4 bases at J, with 14 bases between the two ends. The CDR3 contains 15 residues. CDR3 coding DNA: TGTGCCAGCAGCTTATTGGGGGGTTGGGGCTATGGCTACACCTTC. This encodes CASSLLGGWGYGYTF.

This clonotype was found many times. J is TRBJ2-3 and V is TRBV6-6; TRBD2 aligns across 8 bases. The germline gives CDR1 MNHNY, CDR2 SVGAGI (reference sequence). The V gene end was trimmed by 1 base and the J gene end by 3 bases; junction bases not matched to a gene: 3. CDR3 length: 15 amino acids. This CDR3 reads CASSYLREATDTQYF. The CDR3 bases are TGTGCCAGCAGTTACTTGCGGGAGGCGACAGATACGCAGTATTTT.

This chain links TRBV4-1 with TRBJ2-1, with 7 bases lining up with TRBD1. This CDR3 is built from 14 residues. Germline CDR1 reads MGHRA; CDR2 reads YSYEKL. V lost 4 bases to trimming and J lost 8 bases; unmatched junction nucleotides: 8. This chain's CDR3 is CASSRRQGTYEQFF. Here the CDR3 DNA reads TGCGCCAGCAGCCGTCGACAGGGAACCTATGAGCAGTTCTTC.

In its sample, this clonotype is medium-sized. The V gene is TRBV7-9, the J gene TRBJ2-1; D is possibly TRBD1 (5 bases). Between the trimmed V and J ends, which lost 3 bases and 4 bases, there was a span of 10 bases. This CDR3 comprises 14 residues. Germline CDR1 SEHNR, CDR2 FQNEAQ (reference sequence). The CDR3 region is CASSFLDSYNEQFF. CDR3 coding DNA: TGTGCCAGCAGCTTTCTCGACAGTTACAATGAGCAGTTCTTC.

The table lists this clonotype with many counts. The V call is TRBV27, the J call TRBJ2-5; 7 bases map to TRBD1. Trimming at V came to 3 bases and at J to 4 bases, leaving 8 bases not matched to a gene. The V gene's germline CDR1 is MNHEY and CDR2 SMNVEV (reference sequence). This CDR3 has 15 amino acids. DNA of the CDR3: TGTGCCAGCAGTTTCCAGGGACAGACCCCAGAGACCCAGTACTTC. Its translation: CASSFQGQTPETQYF.

This clonotype has just a few counts. The chain is built from TRBV20-1 and TRBJ1-1, with TRBD1 as a possible D gene (5 bases). The CDR3 runs 14 residues. Germline V gene sequence: CDR1 DFQATT, CDR2 SNEGSKA (reference sequence). Trimming pared 7 bases from V and 0 bases from J, leaving 15 bases between. The CDR3 nucleotides read TGCAGTGTCTGGGGGGGTCGCATGAACACTGAAGCTTTCTTT. Translating it yields CSVWGGRMNTEAFF.

In this sample, this clonotype turned up many times. This sequence joins TRBV20-1 and TRBJ2-7; D call uncertain. Trimming cost V 2 bases and J 0 bases, with 8 bases left between them. The CDR3 length is 13 residues. Germline CDR1 and CDR2: DFQATT and SNEGSKA (reference sequence). CDR3 residues: CSARLPGSYEQYF. The CDR3, as DNA: TGCAGTGCTAGACTCCCGGGCTCCTACGAGCAGTACTTC.

The rearrangement joins TRBV7-9 to TRBJ2-7; D possibly matches TRBD1 or TRBD2 (6 bases each). Trimming took off 1 base at V and 5 bases at J, with 18 bases between the two ends. Germline V gene data show CDR1 as SEHNR and CDR2 as FQNEAQ (reference sequence). The CDR3 consists of 16 residues. This chain's CDR3 is CASSLVTGQGRNEQYF. The CDR3, as DNA: TGTGCCAGCAGCTTAGTCACCGGGCAGGGGAGGAACGAGCAGTACTTC.

There are many counts of this clonotype. V and J are TRBV18 and TRBJ2-5; 7 nucleotides match TRBD1. Germline CDR1 KGHSH, CDR2 LQKENI. V trimming: 3 bases; J trimming: 5 bases; junction bases outside the gene matches: 6. There are 14 residues in the CDR3. The chain's CDR3 is CASSPPDRTETQYF. The DNA for the CDR3 is TGTGCCAGCTCACCCCCGGACAGGACGGAGACCCAGTACTTC.

The chain employs TRBV24-1 and TRBJ2-5, with 7 bases lining up with TRBD1. The V gene end was trimmed by 4 bases and the J gene end by 3 bases; junction bases not matched to a gene: 10. Germline values: CDR1 KGHDR, CDR2 SFDVKD. The CDR3 is 16 amino acids. The CDR3 DNA reads as TGTGCCACCAGTGACCCCCCGGGACAGAAAAAAGAGACCCAGTACTTC. This codes for CATSDPPGQKKETQYF.

This clonotype was observed a few times. The V call is TRBV10-3, the J call TRBJ2-6; D unresolved. From germline, CDR1 is ENHRY and CDR2 SYGVKD. The CDR3 sequence is 16 residues long. The V and J ends lost 6 bases and 0 bases respectively, with 12 bases between them. CDR3 region: CAIRERERSGANVLTF. In DNA form, the CDR3 reads TGTGCCATCAGGGAAAGAGAACGCTCTGGGGCCAACGTCCTGACTTTC.

This clonotype has a count of ten or more. This chain links TRBV12-3 or TRBV12-4 with TRBJ2-3, with D unclear. The germline V and J ends were trimmed by 0 bases and 8 bases, with 9 bases remaining between them. The CDR3 is made up of 13 amino acids. The CDR3 loop is CASSLATYSTQYF. In nucleotides, the CDR3 is TGTGCCAGCAGTTTAGCGACTTATAGTACGCAGTATTTT.

The sample holds many counts of this clonotype. The chain uses TRBV24-1 and TRBJ2-3; D remains unclear. Germline V gene lookup returns CDR1 KGHDR and CDR2 SFDVKD. Trimming pared 1 base from V and 3 bases from J, leaving 7 bases between. The CDR3 covers 14 residues. DNA for the CDR3: TGTGCCACCAGTGATTTCCCCGGTACAGATACGCAGTATTTT. Its protein product is CATSDFPGTDTQYF.

The chain links TRBV12-3 or TRBV12-4 to TRBJ1-3, with D maybe TRBD1 (5 bases). V was clipped by 2 bases and J by 6 bases, with 14 bases between them. The CDR3 consists of 15 residues. Here the CDR3 DNA reads TGTGCCAGCAGTTTAAGGCAGGGAGGAGAAAACACCATATATTTT. As protein: CASSLRQGGENTIYF.

This clonotype occurred many times. The chain joins TRBV30 to TRBJ2-5; D is undetermined. The germline V gene has CDR1 GTSNPN and CDR2 SVGIG (reference sequence). The length of the CDR3 is 9 residues. Deletions cut 2 bases from V and 8 bases from J, with 3 bases between. DNA of the CDR3: TGTGCCTGGAGTCGTACCCAGTACTTC. Translating gives CAWSRTQYF.